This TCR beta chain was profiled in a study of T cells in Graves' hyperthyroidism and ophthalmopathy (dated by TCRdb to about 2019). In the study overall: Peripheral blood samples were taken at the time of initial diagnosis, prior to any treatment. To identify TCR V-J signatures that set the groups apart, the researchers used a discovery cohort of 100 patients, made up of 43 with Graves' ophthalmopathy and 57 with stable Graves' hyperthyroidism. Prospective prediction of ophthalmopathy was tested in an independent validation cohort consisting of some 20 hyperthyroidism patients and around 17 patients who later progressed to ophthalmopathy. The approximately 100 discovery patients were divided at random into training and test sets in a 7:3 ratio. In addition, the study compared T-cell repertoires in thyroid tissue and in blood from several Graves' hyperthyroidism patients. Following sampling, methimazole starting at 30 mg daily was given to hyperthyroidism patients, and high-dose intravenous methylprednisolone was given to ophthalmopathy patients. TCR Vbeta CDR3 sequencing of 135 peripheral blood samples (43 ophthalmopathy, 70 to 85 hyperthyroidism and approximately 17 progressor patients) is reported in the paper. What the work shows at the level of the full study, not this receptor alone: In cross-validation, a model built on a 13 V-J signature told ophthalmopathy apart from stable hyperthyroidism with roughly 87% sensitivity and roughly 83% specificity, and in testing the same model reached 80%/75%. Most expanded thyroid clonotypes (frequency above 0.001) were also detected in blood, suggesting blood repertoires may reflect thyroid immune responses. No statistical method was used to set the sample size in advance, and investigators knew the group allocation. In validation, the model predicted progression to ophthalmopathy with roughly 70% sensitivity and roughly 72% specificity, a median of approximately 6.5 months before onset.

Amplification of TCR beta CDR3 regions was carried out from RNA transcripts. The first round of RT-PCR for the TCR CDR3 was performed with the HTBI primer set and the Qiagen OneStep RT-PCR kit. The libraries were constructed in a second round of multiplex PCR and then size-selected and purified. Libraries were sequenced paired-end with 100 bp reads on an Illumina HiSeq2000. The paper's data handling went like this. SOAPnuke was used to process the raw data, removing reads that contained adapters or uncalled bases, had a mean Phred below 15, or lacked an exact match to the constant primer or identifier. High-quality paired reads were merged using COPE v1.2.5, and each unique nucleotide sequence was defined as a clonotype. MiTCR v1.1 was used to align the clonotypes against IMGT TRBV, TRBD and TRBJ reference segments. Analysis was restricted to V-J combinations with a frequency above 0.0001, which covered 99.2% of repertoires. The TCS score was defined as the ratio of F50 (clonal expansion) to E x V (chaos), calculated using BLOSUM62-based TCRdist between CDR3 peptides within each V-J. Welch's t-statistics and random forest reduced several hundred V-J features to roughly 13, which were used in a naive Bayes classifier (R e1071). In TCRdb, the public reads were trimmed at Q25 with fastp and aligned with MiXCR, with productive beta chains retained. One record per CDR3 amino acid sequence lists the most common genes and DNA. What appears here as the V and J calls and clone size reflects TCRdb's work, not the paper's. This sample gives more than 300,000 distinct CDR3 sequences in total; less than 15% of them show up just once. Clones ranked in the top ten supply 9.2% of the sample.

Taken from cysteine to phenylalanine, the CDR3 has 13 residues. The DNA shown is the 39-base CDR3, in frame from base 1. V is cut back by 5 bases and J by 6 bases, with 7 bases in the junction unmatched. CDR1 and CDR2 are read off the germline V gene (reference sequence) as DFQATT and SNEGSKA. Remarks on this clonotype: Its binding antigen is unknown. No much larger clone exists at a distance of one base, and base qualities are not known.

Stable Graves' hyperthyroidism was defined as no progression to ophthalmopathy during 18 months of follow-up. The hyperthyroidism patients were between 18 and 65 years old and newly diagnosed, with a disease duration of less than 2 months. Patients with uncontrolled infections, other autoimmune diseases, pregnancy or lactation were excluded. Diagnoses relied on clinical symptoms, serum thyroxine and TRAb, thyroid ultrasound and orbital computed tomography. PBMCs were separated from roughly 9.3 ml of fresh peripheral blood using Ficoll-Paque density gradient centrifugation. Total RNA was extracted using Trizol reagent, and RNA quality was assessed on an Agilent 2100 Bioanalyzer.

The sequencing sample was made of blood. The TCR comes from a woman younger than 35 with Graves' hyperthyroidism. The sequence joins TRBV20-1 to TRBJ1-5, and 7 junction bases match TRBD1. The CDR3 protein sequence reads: CSALGQELQPQHF. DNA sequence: TGCAGTGCTCTTGGACAGGAGCTTCAGCCCCAGCATTTT.